The 15 T cell receptor beta chains below all came from one sample that was sequenced in a study of blood T cells in healthy people across ages. A second PCR, run for roughly 7 to 11 cycles, used a sample-barcoded 5' primer plus a J-beta primer mix. TCRdb ran MiXCR on the 5' RACE reads and lists one entry per CDR3 protein. The table has under 2,000,000 distinct CDR3 sequences, 49% seen once; the top ten hold 2.1%. Specimen: blood. The receptors originated from a woman in her thirties or forties in good health.

This clonotype was seen only a few times. CDR3 bases: TGTGCCAGCAGCCCAGGACTGAAGGGCTACGAGCAGTACTTC. This codes for CASSPGLKGYEQYF. This chain uses TRBV12-3 or TRBV12-4 with TRBJ2-7, with a tentative D call TRBD2 (5 bases). The length of the CDR3 is 14 residues. V dropped 6 bases and J dropped 3 bases, with 15 bases sitting between them.

This clonotype has a handful of counts. J is TRBJ2-3 and V is TRBV29-1, with a possible D match to TRBD1 (5 bases). Deletions cut 6 bases from V and 3 bases from J, with 10 bases between. The CDR3 has 12 amino acids. Germline CDR1 is SQVTM and CDR2 is ANQGSEA. DNA of the CDR3: TGCAGCGTGTGGACACCGACAGATACGCAGTATTTT. It specifies CSVWTPTDTQYF.

This chain connects TRBV18 to TRBJ2-3, with D hard to call. There are 14 residues in the CDR3. In germline, CDR1 is KGHSH, CDR2 LQKENI. Deletions cut 1 base from V and 6 bases from J, with 11 bases between. CDR3 coding DNA: TGTGCCAGCTCACCACAGCCCTCGTTGGATACGCAGTATTTT. Its protein is CASSPQPSLDTQYF.

This clonotype was recorded once. V gene TRBV13 combines with J gene TRBJ1-2; D gene unclear. Germline CDR1 PRHDT, CDR2 FYEKMQ (reference sequence). V shed 0 bases and J shed 4 bases, with 18 bases lying between them. The CDR3 contains 17 residues. Here the CDR3 reads CASSLGGRVAEGYGYTF. The DNA for the CDR3 is TGTGCCAGCAGCTTAGGGGGCCGGGTAGCGGAAGGCTATGGCTACACCTTC.

This clonotype has more than one count but fewer than ten. The rearrangement uses TRBV9 and TRBJ2-1, with D possibly being TRBD1 (6 bases). Between the trimmed V and J ends, which lost 2 bases and 2 bases, there was a span of 14 bases. This CDR3 spans 16 amino acids. Germline assignment: CDR1 SGDLS and CDR2 YYNGEE. For the CDR3, the DNA is TGTGCCAGCAGCGTGGGGGCACGTTACCCCTACAATGAGCAGTTCTTC. This translates into CASSVGARYPYNEQFF.

Details on this clonotype: Since a much larger clone is just one base distant, this may be a read error. V is TRBV10-3 and J is TRBJ2-5; 9 bases map to TRBD1. This CDR3 contains 14 residues. Per germline, CDR1 ENHRY and CDR2 SYGVKD. The CDR3 is CVIRTGVAGETQYF. CDR3 nucleotides: TGTGTCATCAGGACAGGGGTTGCTGGAGAGACCCAGTACTTC.

The chain carries TRBV5-1 and TRBJ1-2; D is perhaps TRBD1 (6 bases). Germline V lookup: CDR1 SGHRS, CDR2 YFSETQ. The CDR3 has 15 residues. V lost 5 bases to trimming and J lost 0 bases, with 14 bases between them. CDR3 sequence (DNA): TGCGCCAGCAGTAAATTACAGGGAACTAACTATGGCTACACCTTC. This codes for CASSKLQGTNYGYTF.

This clonotype was found once. The CDR3 here is CASSEAGRTEGTDTQYF. The CDR3 coding sequence is TGTGCCAGCAGTGAAGCAGGGAGGACCGAAGGCACAGATACGCAGTATTTT. This chain links TRBV2 with TRBJ2-3; D might be TRBD2 (6 bases). Germline V gives CDR1 SNHLY, CDR2 FYNNEI. The CDR3 loop spans 17 amino acids. The V gene lost 0 bases and the J gene lost 1 base, with 14 bases spanning the gap.

The chain is built from TRBV20-1 and TRBJ1-2, with D perhaps matching TRBD1 (5 bases). CDR3 size: 13 residues. The ends were cut back, 5 bases at V and 8 bases at J, with 18 bases in the middle. Per the germline V gene, CDR1 is DFQATT and CDR2 is SNEGSKA (reference sequence). In DNA form, the CDR3 reads TGCAGTGCTTTTCCCCCGGGGTGGGACGGCTACACCTTC. Translating it yields CSAFPPGWDGYTF.

This clonotype was detected only a few times. J is TRBJ2-1 and V is TRBV7-9; a possible D gene is TRBD1 (6 bases). Germline V gene lookup returns CDR1 SEHNR and CDR2 FQNEAQ (reference sequence). With 6 bases removed from V and 1 base from J, the gap between germline ends came to 16 bases. The CDR3 extends over 16 amino acids. DNA of the CDR3: TGTGCCAGCAGAAACAGGGTTTTAGGGTCCTACAATGAGCAGTTCTTC. Amino acids: CASRNRVLGSYNEQFF.

The chain joins TRBV9 to TRBJ2-3; 8 nucleotides align to TRBD2. V lost 4 bases to trimming and J lost 2 bases; unmatched junction nucleotides: 6. Looked up from germline, CDR1 is SGDLS and CDR2 is YYNGEE. The CDR3 is made up of 15 amino acids. The CDR3 nucleotides are TGTGCCAGCAGCTTTAGCGGGGACTTCACAGATACGCAGTATTTT. It codes for CASSFSGDFTDTQYF.

The chain recombines TRBV2 with TRBJ2-3, with D perhaps given as TRBD1 or TRBD2 (7 bases each). This CDR3 spans 15 amino acids. The germline V gene has CDR1 SNHLY and CDR2 FYNNEI. V was clipped by 6 bases and J by 3 bases, with 16 bases between them. This CDR3 reads CASRREGAVTDTQYF. As DNA, the CDR3 is TGTGCCAGCAGAAGGGAGGGGGCGGTGACAGATACGCAGTATTTT.

The V gene is TRBV6-2 or TRBV6-3, the J gene TRBJ2-7; D call uncertain. Germline assignment: CDR1 MNHEY and CDR2 SVGEGT. This CDR3 is 13 amino acids long. V was cut by 8 bases and J by 5 bases, with 16 bases left in between. This chain's CDR3 is CASHSPGNDEQYF. The CDR3 DNA sequence: TGTGCCAGCCACTCTCCGGGTAACGACGAGCAGTACTTC.

The chain couples TRBV12-3 or TRBV12-4 to TRBJ2-5; no clear D gene. V lost 6 bases to trimming and J lost 11 bases, with 22 bases between them. The CDR3 length is 14 residues. The CDR3 DNA reads as TGTGCCAGCAGACCTAGTACCCATTCACCTGAGCAGTACTTC. This translates into CASRPSTHSPEQYF.

The chain employs TRBV6-4 and TRBJ2-7; no clear D. The V and J ends lost 5 bases and 0 bases respectively, with 11 bases between them. This CDR3 contains 14 residues. Germline V CDR1 and CDR2: MRHNA, SNTAGT. CDR3 protein: CASSSWAGSYEQYF. As DNA, the CDR3 is TGTGCCAGCAGTAGCTGGGCCGGCTCCTACGAGCAGTACTTC.